The 27 T cell receptor beta chains below come from one sample, sequenced in a study of blood T cell repertoires in COVID-19. Sequencing was performed with immunoSEQ multiplex PCR; in TCRdb, only in-frame clones are kept and a portion is missing. There are under 95,000 clones in the sample; roughly 88% occur only once, and approximately 3% lies in the top ten. Sequencing was performed on peripheral blood. These receptors all stem from an elderly woman with COVID-19, enrolled during active disease.

This sequence joins TRBV23-1 and TRBJ2-6, with D unclear. TRBV23-1 is treated as an ORF (open reading frame) with a function not yet certain. The germline V and J ends were trimmed by 3 bases and 2 bases, with 11 bases remaining between them. The CDR3 extends over 16 amino acids. This chain's CDR3 is CASSQPGSPGANVLTF. The CDR3 DNA is TGCGCCAGCAGTCAGCCAGGATCCCCTGGGGCCAACGTCCTGACTTTC.

The chain couples TRBV10-3 to TRBJ2-3; 9 bases are a match to TRBD2. Unmatched junction bases numbered 15, after V lost 11 bases and J lost 0 bases. This CDR3 spans 17 amino acids. Germline V gene lookup returns CDR1 ENHRY and CDR2 SYGVKD. The CDR3 region has the DNA TGTGCCGCCCGGGAGCGGGGGGCCGGGTCTAGCACAGATACGCAGTATTTT. Residues: CAARERGAGSSTDTQYF.

The rearrangement joins TRBV9 to TRBJ2-1; no definite D call. Germline-derived CDR1 and CDR2 are SGDLS and YYNGEE. The V and J ends lost 4 bases and 0 bases respectively, with 17 bases between them. The CDR3 has 17 residues. The CDR3 region is CASSPGPGASSYNEQFF. CDR3 in DNA: TGTGCCAGCAGCCCAGGCCCCGGCGCGAGCTCCTACAATGAGCAGTTCTTC.

The CDR3 loop reads CASMQGALQTGHGYTF. DNA for the CDR3: TGTGCCAGCATGCAAGGAGCTCTACAGACAGGGCATGGCTACACCTTC. The chain has TRBV7-9 and TRBJ1-2, with TRBD1 matching over 7 bases. Germline loops: CDR1 SEHNR, CDR2 FQNEAQ (reference sequence). The trim removed 7 bases at V and 6 bases at J, leaving 17 bases unmatched. CDR3 size: 16 residues.

The CDR3 bases are TGTGCCAGCAGCCGACGGACAGGCTCTGGGGCCAACGTCCTGACTTTC. It encodes CASSRRTGSGANVLTF. V is TRBV11-3 and J is TRBJ2-6; 7 nucleotides align to TRBD1. The germline V gene encodes CDR1 SGHNT and CDR2 YENEEA. The CDR3 covers 16 residues. J lost 0 bases, V lost 5 bases, and 4 bases had no gene match. Based on the CDR3 plus reference TRBV11-3 and TRBJ2-6, the full variable domain is EAGVVQSPRYKIIEKKQPVAFWCNPISGHNTLYWYLQNLGQGPELLIRYENEEAVDDSQLPKDRFSAERLKGVDSTLKIQPAELGDSAVYLCASSRRTGSGANVLTFGAGSRLTVL.

The CDR3 DNA is TGCGCCAGCAGTGACCTACAGGTTACGGACACCGGGGAGCTGTTTTTT. Translating it yields CASSDLQVTDTGELFF. This chain links TRBV10-2 with TRBJ2-2; possibly TRBD1 for D (5 bases). The length of the CDR3 is 16 residues. Germline V gene sequence: CDR1 WSHSY, CDR2 SAAADI. The V gene lost 3 bases and the J gene lost 3 bases, with 14 bases spanning the gap.

The chain uses TRBV29-1 and TRBJ2-3; unclear D gene. Germline V lookup: CDR1 SQVTM, CDR2 ANQGSEA. The germline V and J ends were trimmed by 4 bases and 4 bases, with 9 bases remaining between them. The CDR3 contains 12 residues. Written as DNA, the CDR3 is TGCAGCGTTGTTACGGGTGCAGATACGCAGTATTTT. Protein product: CSVVTGADTQYF.

In nucleotides, the CDR3 is TGTGCCAGTCGTAAAACAGGGGGGGAAGGCTACACCTTC. Translating it yields CASRKTGGEGYTF. This sequence joins TRBV19 and TRBJ1-2, with 8 bases identical to TRBD1. The germline gives CDR1 LNHDA, CDR2 SQIVND (reference sequence). The CDR3 has 13 residues. V lost 8 bases to trimming and J lost 8 bases; unmatched junction nucleotides: 10.

This chain connects TRBV15 to TRBJ2-3; D might be TRBD1 (6 bases). The germline V and J ends were trimmed by 5 bases and 3 bases, with 6 bases remaining between them. CDR1 is LNHNV, CDR2 YYDKDF, per germline (reference sequence). This CDR3 has 12 amino acids. CDR3 coding DNA: TGTGCCACCAGCCAGGGGACAGATACGCAGTATTTT. Amino acids: CATSQGTDTQYF.

The chain couples TRBV18 to TRBJ2-7; TRBD2 aligns across 9 bases. Germline assignment: CDR1 KGHSH and CDR2 LQKENI. J lost 2 bases, V lost 0 bases, and 5 bases had no gene match. The CDR3 has 16 residues. In nucleotides, the CDR3 is TGTGCCAGCTCACCACCGTCTATAGCGGGAGCCTACGAGCAGTACTTC. Its protein product is CASSPPSIAGAYEQYF.

The CDR3 coding sequence is TGTGCCAGCAGAAAGCGGGGCAACTCTGGCGGGGAGCTGTTTTTT. Amino acid sequence: CASRKRGNSGGELFF. V and J are TRBV27 and TRBJ2-2; TRBD2 matches 7 bases. The germline CDR1 and CDR2 sequences are MNHEY and SMNVEV (reference sequence). The CDR3 loop spans 15 amino acids. Trimming cost V 6 bases and J 7 bases; bases outside gene matches: 11.

The chain carries TRBV6-5 and TRBJ1-3; D may be TRBD1 (6 bases). Germline V lookup: CDR1 MNHEY, CDR2 SVGAGI. The CDR3 is 15 amino acids. V was trimmed by 5 bases and J by 4 bases, leaving 15 bases between them. The CDR3 DNA reads TGTGCCAGCAGTCTACAGGGATTGTGGGGAAACACCATATATTTT. This gives the protein CASSLQGLWGNTIYF.

The CDR3 DNA reads as TGTGCCACCAGTGATCCGGGGGGCGTAGCTACGCAGTATTTT. This codes for CATSDPGGVATQYF. The chain is built from TRBV24-1 and TRBJ2-3; possible D gene TRBD2, 7 bases. V was shortened by 3 bases and J by 8 bases, with 14 bases between the two germline ends. CDR3 length: 14 amino acids. CDR1 is KGHDR, CDR2 SFDVKD, per germline.

The chain joins TRBV10-1 to TRBJ2-7; 9 bases line up with TRBD1. The CDR3 sequence is 15 residues long. CDR1 is WNHNN and CDR2 is SYGVQD in the germline V gene (reference sequence). V lost 2 bases to trimming and J lost 2 bases; unmatched junction nucleotides: 4. The CDR3 protein is CASSEGTGPTYEQYF. CDR3 DNA: TGCGCCAGCAGTGAGGGGACAGGGCCTACCTACGAGCAGTACTTC.

The J gene is TRBJ2-7, the V gene TRBV5-6; TRBD1 might be the D (5 bases). Per germline, CDR1 SGHDT and CDR2 YYEEEE. This CDR3 comprises 14 residues. V was pared by 0 bases and J by 6 bases, with 13 bases between. CDR3 DNA: TGTGCCAGCAGCTTGGTTCAGGGCGTCCGCGAGCAGTACTTC. Translated: CASSLVQGVREQYF.

This clone is a singleton in its sample. This chain links TRBV28 with TRBJ2-4, with D tentatively TRBD2 (5 bases). Germline V CDR1 and CDR2: MDHEN, SYDVKM. The V end was cut by 5 bases, the J end by 7 bases, with 15 bases between. This CDR3 spans 14 amino acids. CDR3 sequence (DNA): TGTGCCAGCAGTCCGTTAGAGGGCCGGAACATTCAGTACTTC. Protein sequence: CASSPLEGRNIQYF.

The chain employs TRBV6-6 and TRBJ2-1, with D possibly matching TRBD2 (5 bases). The germline V gene encodes CDR1 MNHNY and CDR2 SVGAGI (reference sequence). This CDR3 region has 17 residues. V was cut by 5 bases and J by 1 base, with 18 bases left in between. The CDR3 spells CASSPSLALSSYNEQFF. CDR3 sequence (DNA): TGTGCCAGCAGTCCGAGCCTAGCTCTCTCTTCCTACAATGAGCAGTTCTTC.

The chain couples TRBV18 to TRBJ1-4; the D gene is possibly TRBD1 (5 bases). Germline CDR1 is KGHSH and CDR2 is LQKENI. This CDR3 comprises 12 residues. V lost 5 bases to trimming and J lost 16 bases, with 17 bases between them. The CDR3 region is CASSSDRDSWFF. CDR3 sequence (DNA): TGTGCCAGCTCATCAGATCGGGACTCCTGGTTTTTT. Combining the CDR3 with reference TRBV18 and TRBJ1-4 gives the whole variable domain NAGVMQNPRHLVRRRGQEARLRCSPMKGHSHVYWYRQLPEEGLKFMVYLQKENIIDESGMPKERFSAEFPKEGPSILRIQQVVRGDSAAYFCASSSDRDSWFFGSGTQLSVL.

CDR3 in amino acids: CASSLGRGRGSRTDTQYF. The DNA for the CDR3 is TGTGCCAGCAGCTTAGGCAGGGGGCGCGGATCCCGCACAGATACGCAGTATTTT. The V gene is TRBV7-6, the J gene TRBJ2-3; 8 bases match TRBD1. This CDR3 is built from 18 residues. Trimming took 1 base from V and 1 from J; bases not matched to a gene: 10. CDR1 and CDR2 (germline): SGHVS, FNYEAQ.

The rearrangement links TRBV4-1 to TRBJ2-7; 8 bases agree with TRBD1. Germline V gene data show CDR1 as MGHRA and CDR2 as YSYEKL. This CDR3 is built from 15 residues. V dropped 4 bases and J dropped 0; count of bases not matched to a gene: 5. CDR3 DNA sequence: TGCGCCAGCAGCCCCACAGGGGGTCTCTCCTACGAGCAGTACTTC. As protein: CASSPTGGLSYEQYF.

V is TRBV5-5 and J is TRBJ2-2, with 8 positions matching TRBD2. Trimming removed 0 bases from V and 7 bases from J; junction bases left unmatched: 14. The germline gives CDR1 SGHKS, CDR2 YYEKEE (reference sequence). This CDR3 is 18 amino acids long. The CDR3 spells CASSLVGASGWIGGELFF. The CDR3 DNA sequence: TGTGCCAGCAGCTTGGTCGGTGCTAGCGGGTGGATTGGCGGGGAGCTGTTTTTT. Using reference TRBV5-5 and TRBJ2-2 for the parts outside the CDR3, the full variable domain is DAGVTQSPTHLIKTRGQQVTLRCSPISGHKSVSWYQQVLGQGPQFIFQYYEKEERGRGNFPDRFSARQFPNYSSELNVNALLLGDSALYLCASSLVGASGWIGGELFFGEGSRLTVL.

The chain employs TRBV5-6 and TRBJ2-3; 16 nucleotides match TRBD2. The CDR3 is 17 residues long. Germline CDR1 SGHDT, CDR2 YYEEEE. V lost 3 bases to trimming and J lost 6 bases; unmatched junction nucleotides: 7. The CDR3: CASSSGTSGRVWDTQYF. CDR3 coding DNA: TGTGCCAGCAGCTCTGGGACTAGCGGGAGGGTTTGGGATACGCAGTATTTT.

The rearrangement uses TRBV15 and TRBJ1-2; unclear D gene. V was trimmed by 0 bases and J by 7 bases, leaving 21 bases between them. The germline V gene has CDR1 LNHNV and CDR2 YYDKDF (reference sequence). The CDR3 is made up of 17 amino acids. CDR3 sequence reads: CATSRDHKGGPPGGYTF. CDR3 bases: TGTGCCACCAGCAGAGATCATAAAGGAGGGCCGCCGGGTGGCTACACCTTC.

V is TRBV21-1 and J is TRBJ2-1; no DNA check was done on the table's D call, TRBD2. TRBV21-1 is a documented pseudogene. The CDR3 loop spans 16 amino acids. CDR3 sequence (DNA): TGTGCCAGCAGCCCGGAGTGGGAGGGCCTTTACAATGAGCAGTTCTTC. Encoded protein: CASSPEWEGLYNEQFF.

V gene TRBV18 combines with J gene TRBJ2-2; TRBD2 is a possible D gene (5 bases). Trimming shortened V by 3 bases and J by 6 bases, and 14 bases separated the two germline ends. The CDR3 loop spans 15 amino acids. Germline assignment: CDR1 KGHSH and CDR2 LQKENI. CDR3 nucleotide sequence: TGTGCCAGCTCACCCGGACTCTACGGGGCCGGGGAGCTGTTTTTT. It codes for CASSPGLYGAGELFF.

This chain uses TRBV6-5 with TRBJ1-3, with 7 positions matching TRBD1. This CDR3 has 15 amino acids. CDR1 is MNHEY, CDR2 SVGAGI, per germline. V lost 7 bases, J lost 0 bases, and 6 bases stayed unmatched. DNA for the CDR3: TGTGCCAGCACCTTACAGGGGACCTCTGGAAACACCATATATTTT. Residues: CASTLQGTSGNTIYF.

The rearrangement links TRBV5-1 to TRBJ1-4, with D uncertain. Deletions cut 4 bases from V and 5 bases from J, with 9 bases between. The CDR3 has 13 residues. Per the germline V gene, CDR1 is SGHRS and CDR2 is YFSETQ. This CDR3 reads CASSRETNEKLFF. The DNA of the CDR3 is TGCGCCAGCAGCAGAGAAACGAATGAAAAACTGTTTTTT.